The 4 T cell receptor beta chains listed next were all sequenced from one sample in a study of PD-L1 blockade in urothelial cancer. The data were produced by immunoSEQ multiplex PCR, yet TCRdb's version contains in-frame clones alone and is incomplete. The sample carries around 110,000 clones, approximately 90% recorded once. The sample's time point: peripheral blood 6 weeks after treatment start. This material consisted of PBMCs, taken around atezolizumab (anti-PD-L1) treatment. The source is a man between 60 and 75 years old with urothelial cancer.

The V gene is TRBV6-5, the J gene TRBJ2-1, with unresolved D. The CDR3 is 14 amino acids. Germline V lookup: CDR1 MNHEY, CDR2 SVGAGI. Trimming shortened V by 3 bases and J by 5 bases, and 11 bases separated the two germline ends. The CDR3 reads CASSYRDSHNEQFF. The CDR3 nucleotides are TGTGCCAGCAGTTATCGAGACTCTCACAATGAGCAGTTCTTC.

The chain couples TRBV28 to TRBJ2-7; 7 positions match TRBD1. The CDR3 runs 13 residues. The V gene's germline CDR1 is MDHEN and CDR2 SYDVKM. J was trimmed by 2 bases and V by 4 bases; bases with no gene match: 2. CDR3 residues: CASSYRGPYEQYF. CDR3 nucleotides: TGTGCCAGCAGTTACAGGGGACCCTACGAGCAGTACTTC.

The rearrangement joins TRBV14 to TRBJ2-5, with D perhaps matching TRBD1 (7 bases). This CDR3 contains 16 residues. Germline V gene data show CDR1 as SGHDN and CDR2 as FVKESK. Trimming left V 4 bases short and J 5 bases short, with 20 bases between. Here the CDR3 DNA reads TGTGCCAGCAGCCGGACTACAGGGGAGGAAAGGGAGACCCAGTACTTC. Protein: CASSRTTGEERETQYF.

In the case of this clone: A read error may account for a junction end that differs from germline. The CDR3 loop is CASSLSPGGETQYF. In DNA form, the CDR3 reads TGTGCTAGCAGCTTAAGTCCCGGGGGGGAGACCCAGTACTTC. The V gene is TRBV7-7, the J gene TRBJ2-5; 7 bases are shared with TRBD2. Germline V gene sequence: CDR1 SSHAT, CDR2 FNYEAQ (reference sequence). The CDR3 sequence is 14 residues long. The complete variable domain, with remaining parts taken from reference TRBV7-7 and TRBJ2-5, reads GAGVSQSPRYKVTKRGQDVTLRCDPISSHATLYWYQQALGQGPEFLTYFNYEAQPDKSGLPSDRFSAERPEGSISTLTIQRTEQRDSAMYRCASSLSPGGETQYFGPGTRLLVL.